The rows below give T cell receptor beta chains drawn from one sample of a study of T cell changes during pregnancy in multiple sclerosis. Data came from immunoSEQ multiplex PCR; TCRdb stores just in-frame clones and leaves some out. The repertoire holds 70,000 to 80,000 clones, with 85% to 95% as singletons. The sample in question was CD4+ T cells from peripheral blood mononuclear cells, obtained before pregnancy. The receptors shown here come from a female donor with multiple sclerosis, enrolled in a pregnancy study. Each CDR3 is given with its conserved first and last residue. The D gene is left open where the match is weak. Size is stated for part of the rows, as once, few or many counts, or as a class when the clone is expanded.

d_gene	j_gene	abundance	v_gene	CDR3nt	CDR3aa
-	TRBJ2-5	many	TRBV20-1	TGCAGTGCTGAGTTTTCGGAGACCCAGTACTTC	CSAEFSETQYF
TRBD1	TRBJ2-2	-	TRBV14	TGTGCCAGCAGCCGGAGTGGGACAGGACACACCGGGGAGCTGTTTTTT	CASSRSGTGHTGELFF
-	TRBJ1-6	-	TRBV5-6	TGTGCCAGCAGCTTGGCCTCGGATAATTCACCCCTCCACTTT	CASSLASDNSPLHF
-	TRBJ2-1	once	TRBV7-9	TGTGCCAGCAGCTGGTTCGGGGGCAATGAGCAGTTCTTC	CASSWFGGNEQFF
TRBD2	TRBJ2-3	-	TRBV18	TGTGCCAGCTCACCGGGACTAGCGGGACCAGATACGCAGTATTTT	CASSPGLAGPDTQYF
-	TRBJ1-6	-	TRBV27	TGTGCCAGCAGCCGGATCTTGGGACTGTTGAATTCACCCCTCCACTTT	CASSRILGLLNSPLHF
TRBD1	TRBJ2-7	once	TRBV7-6	TGTGCCAGCAGCTTGGACAGGGGAGACGAGCAGTACTTC	CASSLDRGDEQYF
TRBD2	TRBJ2-5	-	TRBV10-1	TGCGCCAGCATAGGAGCAAAGCGGGGGGCCTACACCACGGAGACCCAGTACTTC	CASIGAKRGAYTTETQYF
-	TRBJ2-2	-	TRBV7-9	TGTGCCAGCAGCCGCTCTCCCCTAGTCAGGGTTGGGACCGGGGAGCTGTTTTTT	CASSRSPLVRVGTGELFF
TRBD2	TRBJ2-7	-	TRBV9	TGTGCCAGCAGCGTGGGACTAGCGGGAGTCCACGAGCAGTACTTC	CASSVGLAGVHEQYF
TRBD1	TRBJ1-5	-	TRBV2	TGTGCCAGCAGACGGGACAGGGGCCAGAACAATCAGCCCCAGCATTTT	CASRRDRGQNNQPQHF
TRBD1	TRBJ1-1	-	TRBV28	TGTGCCAGCAGTTTCGTAACAGGGGGATCTATCACTGAAGCTTTCTTT	CASSFVTGGSITEAFF
-	TRBJ2-3	once	TRBV7-6	TGTGCCAGCAGCTTAGCGCTGTTGGGATCGGGATTGGGAGATACGCAGTATTTT	CASSLALLGSGLGDTQYF
-	TRBJ1-5	once	TRBV15	TGTGCCACCAGCAGAGAAGGGGAGGCAGGCCAAACCCGTCAGCCCCAGCATTTT	CATSREGEAGQTRQPQHF
-	TRBJ2-7	-	TRBV10-3	TGTGCCATCAGTGAGTCGATATCGGCAGGGTCCTACGAGCAGTACTTC	CAISESISAGSYEQYF
TRBD1	TRBJ1-2	-	TRBV7-3	TGTGCCAGCAGCTTGCGCCGGACAGGGGTACTTCCCTATGGCTACACCTTC	CASSLRRTGVLPYGYTF
TRBD1	TRBJ2-2	once	TRBV19	TGTGCCAGTAGTATACAGGGGGCGCAGAGCGGGGAGCTGTTTTTT	CASSIQGAQSGELFF
-	TRBJ1-6	-	TRBV28	TGTGCCAGCAGTTTAATCGGGAGCTCCTATAATTCACCCCTCCACTTT	CASSLIGSSYNSPLHF
TRBD2	TRBJ2-3	-	TRBV18	TGTGCCAGCTCACCCCCCGGTGGACTAGCGTCAGATACGCAGTATTTT	CASSPPGGLASDTQYF
-	TRBJ2-7	few	TRBV6-1	TGTGCCAGCACTCGGGGTTACTACGAGCAGTACTTC	CASTRGYYEQYF
TRBD2	TRBJ2-5	-	TRBV19	TGTGCCAGTAGTCCAGCGGGAGGGAAAGAGACCCAGTACTTC	CASSPAGGKETQYF
TRBD1	TRBJ1-2	once	TRBV6-1	TGTGCCAGCAGTCAAACAGGGGGAGCCTATGGCTACACCTTC	CASSQTGGAYGYTF
TRBD2	TRBJ2-5	-	TRBV5-1	TGCGCCAGCAGCAAACGGGGGGGCGGAGAGACCCAGTACTTC	CASSKRGGGETQYF
TRBD1	TRBJ1-2	-	TRBV7-2	TGTGCCAGCAGCCCGGACGCCAGGGGGGTGGGCTACACCTTC	CASSPDARGVGYTF
-	TRBJ1-5	-	TRBV4-3	TGCGCCAGCAGCCCCGAGAAGAGTCAGGCCCAGCATTTT	CASSPEKSQAQHF
TRBD1	TRBJ1-5	-	TRBV6-5	TGTGCCAGCACCCACGGACAGGGGGGTCAGCCCCAGCATTTT	CASTHGQGGQPQHF